Listed here are 9 T cell receptor beta chains from one sample, sequenced in a study of blood T cell repertoires in COVID-19. The method was immunoSEQ multiplex PCR; TCRdb's version includes in-frame clones alone and lacks a portion of them. The data show about 400,000 clones, roughly 91% seen once. The sample taken for sequencing was peripheral blood. The receptors derive from a young woman with acute or convalescent COVID-19.

This chain joins TRBV4-1 and TRBJ2-6, with D maybe TRBD1 (5 bases). Germline CDR1 reads MGHRA; CDR2 reads YSYEKL. V shed 1 base and J shed 5 bases, with 12 bases lying between them. The CDR3 loop spans 16 amino acids. In DNA form, the CDR3 reads TGCGCCAGCAGCCAAGTGGGGCGGCAGCGGGCCAACGTCCTGACTTTC. Protein product: CASSQVGRQRANVLTF.

The chain carries TRBV19 and TRBJ2-7; maybe TRBD1 (5 bases). Trimming removed 3 bases from V and 0 bases from J, with 9 bases in between. CDR3 length: 14 amino acids. Germline V lookup: CDR1 LNHDA, CDR2 SQIVND (reference sequence). This chain's CDR3 is CASSMLTDSYEQYF. CDR3 coding DNA: TGTGCCAGTAGTATGTTGACAGACTCCTACGAGCAGTACTTC.

The chain employs TRBV6-1 and TRBJ1-6; a possible D gene is TRBD1 (6 bases). The CDR3 contains 14 residues. Trimming pared 8 bases from V and 7 bases from J, leaving 15 bases between. Germline CDR1 MNHNS, CDR2 SASEGT. As DNA, the CDR3 is TGTGCCAGCGGGGAAGCGGACAGAAATTCACCCCTCCACTTT. It is translated as CASGEADRNSPLHF.

This clone was counted once. J is TRBJ2-3 and V is TRBV28; D remains unclear. V lost 2 bases, J lost 2 bases, and 5 bases lay in between. CDR1 and CDR2 (germline): MDHEN, SYDVKM. The CDR3 totals 13 residues. Here the CDR3 reads CASSLPVTDTQYF. CDR3 DNA: TGTGCCAGCAGTTTACCGGTCACAGATACGCAGTATTTT.

This clone was seen more than once but under ten times. V gene TRBV11-1 combines with J gene TRBJ2-7, with 8 bases matching TRBD2. J was trimmed by 5 bases and V by 11 bases; bases with no gene match: 11. In germline, CDR1 is SGHAT, CDR2 FQDESV (reference sequence). The CDR3 extends over 13 amino acids. Here the CDR3 DNA reads TGTGCCTCCCAAGGACTAGCTCGGGACGAGCAGTACTTC. It is translated as CASQGLARDEQYF.

The chain carries TRBV11-3 and TRBJ2-5; 7 bases match TRBD2. This CDR3 is 15 amino acids long. CDR1 is SGHNT, CDR2 YENEEA, per germline. The junction had 4 bases not matched to a gene; V was cut back by 1 base and J by 2 bases. In nucleotides, the CDR3 is TGTGCCAGCAGCTTAGGCGGGGGACCTCAAGAGACCCAGTACTTC. Encoded protein: CASSLGGGPQETQYF.

The chain recombines TRBV6-4 with TRBJ2-1; 14 positions agree with TRBD2. V trimming: 5 bases; J trimming: 13 bases; junction bases outside the gene matches: 7. Per germline, CDR1 MRHNA and CDR2 SNTAGT. The CDR3 runs 14 residues. The CDR3 spells CASSTGTSGGGQFF. The DNA of the CDR3 is TGTGCCAGCAGTACCGGGACTAGCGGGGGAGGACAGTTCTTC.

The chain recombines TRBV5-5 with TRBJ2-7; 8 positions match TRBD1. V was clipped by 1 base and J by 2 bases; unmatched bases: 5. Germline values: CDR1 SGHKS, CDR2 YYEKEE (reference sequence). The CDR3 spans 15 residues. The CDR3 sequence: CASSLSGGKTYEQYF. The CDR3, as DNA: TGTGCCAGCAGCTTGTCAGGGGGCAAAACCTACGAGCAGTACTTC.

Written as DNA, the CDR3 is TGCGCCAGCAGTCAATCGTGGACTCGTGCTAGCACAGATACGCAGTATTTT. Protein product: CASSQSWTRASTDTQYF. The V and J genes are TRBV23-1 and TRBJ2-3, with a possible D match to TRBD2 (5 bases). TRBV23-1 is an ORF, and what it does is uncertain. The CDR3 has 17 residues. Between the trimmed V and J ends, which lost 0 bases and 0 bases, there was a span of 13 bases.